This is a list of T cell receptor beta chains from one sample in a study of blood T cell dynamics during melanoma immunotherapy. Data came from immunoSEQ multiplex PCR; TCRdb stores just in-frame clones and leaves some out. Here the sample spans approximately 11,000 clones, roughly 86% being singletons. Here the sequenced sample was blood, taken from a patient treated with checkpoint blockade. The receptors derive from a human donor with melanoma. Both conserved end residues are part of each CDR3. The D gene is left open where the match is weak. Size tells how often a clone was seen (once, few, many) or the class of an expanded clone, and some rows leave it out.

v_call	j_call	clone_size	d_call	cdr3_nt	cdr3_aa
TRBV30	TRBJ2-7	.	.	TGTGCCTGGAGTGATGGCAGCTCCTACGAGCAGTACTTC	CAWSDGSSYEQYF
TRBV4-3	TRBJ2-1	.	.	TGCGCCAGCAGCCCTCGGTCAGGGGCCTGGGGTGAGCAGTTCTTC	CASSPRSGAWGEQFF
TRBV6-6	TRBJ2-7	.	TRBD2	TGTGCCAGCAGTTACGGGACTAGCGTTTACGAGCAGTACTTC	CASSYGTSVYEQYF
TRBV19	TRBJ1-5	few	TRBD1	TGTGCCAGTAGTCTCCAGGGGGGGAGCAATCAGCCCCAGCATTTT	CASSLQGGSNQPQHF
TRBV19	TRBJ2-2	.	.	TGTGCCAGTAGTATAGACACAGGGTGGGCCGGGGAGCTGTTTTTT	CASSIDTGWAGELFF
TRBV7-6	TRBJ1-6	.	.	TGTGCCAGCAGCTTTGGGGAGGGTAATTCACCCCTCCACTTT	CASSFGEGNSPLHF
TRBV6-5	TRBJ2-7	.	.	TGTGCCAGCAAAGGTACAGGGAAGAACGAGCAGTACTTC	CASKGTGKNEQYF
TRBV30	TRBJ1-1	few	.	TGTGCCTGGAGCCAACAGGTGAACACTGAAGCTTTCTTT	CAWSQQVNTEAFF
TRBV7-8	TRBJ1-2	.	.	TGTGCCAGCAGCCACCGGACGGACCGTCGAGGCTACACCTTC	CASSHRTDRRGYTF
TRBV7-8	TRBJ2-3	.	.	TGTGCCAGCAGCAGTCGGGACACCCACACAGATACGCAGTATTTT	CASSSRDTHTDTQYF
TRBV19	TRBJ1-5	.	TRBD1	TGTGCCAGTAGTATAGTAGGGCAGGGGGCGAGCAATCAGCCCCAGCATTTT	CASSIVGQGASNQPQHF
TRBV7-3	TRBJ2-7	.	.	TGTGCCAGCAGCTCGGGCCCTACCTACGAGCAGTACTTC	CASSSGPTYEQYF
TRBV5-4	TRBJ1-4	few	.	TGCGCCAGCAGCCAAGGGTCGGGGCGGCCAACTAATGAAAAACTGTTTTTT	CASSQGSGRPTNEKLFF
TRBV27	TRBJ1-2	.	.	TGTGCCAGCAGTTTGGGGCAGAACTATGGCTACACCTTC	CASSLGQNYGYTF
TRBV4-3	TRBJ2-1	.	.	TGCGCCAGCAGCCAAGATAAGTCCTACAATGAGCAGTTCTTC	CASSQDKSYNEQFF
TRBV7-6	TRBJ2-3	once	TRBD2	TGTGCCAGCAGCTCACATCCGGCGGCTAGCGGTAGGGTGACTAGCACAGATACGCAGTATTTT	CASSSHPAASGRVTSTDTQYF
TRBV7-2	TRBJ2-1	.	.	TGTGCCAGCAGCCGCACACGGGATCCAGGGGCCAATGAGCAGTTCTTC	CASSRTRDPGANEQFF
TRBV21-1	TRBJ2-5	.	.	TGTGCCAGCAGCAACCCTGGGCTAGCGGGGGGAAAAGAGACCCAGTACTTC	CASSNPGLAGGKETQYF
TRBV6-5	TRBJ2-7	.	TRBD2	TGTGCCAGCAGCCCGGGAGGGTCCCTCTCCTACGAGCAGTACTTC	CASSPGGSLSYEQYF
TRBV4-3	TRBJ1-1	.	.	TGCGCCAGCAGCCCGAGATACAGAGAAACTGAAGCTTTCTTT	CASSPRYRETEAFF
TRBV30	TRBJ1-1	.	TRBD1	TGTGCCTGGAGTCGCCCCGGGACAGGGGGCAAAGCTTTCTTT	CAWSRPGTGGKAFF
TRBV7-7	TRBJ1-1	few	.	TGTGCCAGCAGCCCCGGGAGAAACACTGAAGCTTTCTTT	CASSPGRNTEAFF
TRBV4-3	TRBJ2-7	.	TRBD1	TGCGCCAGCAGTCCGGGACAGGGGGGATACGAGCAGTACTTC	CASSPGQGGYEQYF
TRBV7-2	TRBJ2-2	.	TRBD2	TGTGCCAGCTGTCCAGGACTAGCGGGGGGGCTCACCGGGGAGCTGTTTTTT	CASCPGLAGGLTGELFF
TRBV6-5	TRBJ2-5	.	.	TGTGCCAGCAGTTACGGCGGGGAAGAGACCCAGTACTTC	CASSYGGEETQYF
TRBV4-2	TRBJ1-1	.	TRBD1	TGTGCCAGCAGCCTAGGAGGGACAGGGGTCACGGCTGAAGCTTTCTTT	CASSLGGTGVTAEAFF
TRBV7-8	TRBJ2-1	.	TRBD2	TGTGCCAGCAGCCAGAGCGGGGGCAAATCCTACAATGAGCAGTTCTTC	CASSQSGGKSYNEQFF
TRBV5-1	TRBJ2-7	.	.	TGCGCCAGCGGGCATTATAACTACGAGCAGTACTTC	CASGHYNYEQYF
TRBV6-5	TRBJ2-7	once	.	TGTGCCAGCAGGCCCCGCAGGGTGGCCTCCTACGAGCAGTACTTC	CASRPRRVASYEQYF
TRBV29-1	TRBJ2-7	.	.	TGCAGCGTGCGGACGGGAGATTCCTACGAGCAGTACTTC	CSVRTGDSYEQYF
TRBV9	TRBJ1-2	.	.	TGTGCCAGCAGCGTAAGGGACGGGGGGGGCTATGGCTACACCTTC	CASSVRDGGGYGYTF
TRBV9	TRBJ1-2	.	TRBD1	TGTGCCAGCAGCGCCGGGGACAGGCCCTATGGCTACACCTTC	CASSAGDRPYGYTF
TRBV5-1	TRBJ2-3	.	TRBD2	TGCGCCAGCAGCCCCGGTCTAGCGGGACCCCGGGGAACAGATACGCAGTATTTT	CASSPGLAGPRGTDTQYF
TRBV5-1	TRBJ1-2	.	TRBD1	TGCGCCAGCAGCCGGGACAGTCTTAACTATGGCTACACCTTC	CASSRDSLNYGYTF
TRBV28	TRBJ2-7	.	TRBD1	TGTGCCAGCAGCCTAGTGGGACAGGGACCCTACGAGCAGTACTTC	CASSLVGQGPYEQYF
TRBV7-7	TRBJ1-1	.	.	TGTGCCAGCATCCTCTCGGGGGCAGACCTGGATGAAGCTTTCTTT	CASILSGADLDEAFF
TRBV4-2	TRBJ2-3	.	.	TGTGCCAGCAGCCAAGCTTCACTAGCAGCTAGCACAGATACGCAGTATTTT	CASSQASLAASTDTQYF
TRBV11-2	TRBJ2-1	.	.	TGTGCCAGCAGCTTGACGGGGTCTGGCAATGAGCAGTTCTTC	CASSLTGSGNEQFF
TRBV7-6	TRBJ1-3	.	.	TGTGCCAGCAGTCGGGGGAGGTCGGGGGGCGGAGAGACCATATATTTT	CASSRGRSGGGETIYF